Here is one TCR beta chain with its context. This receptor's antigen is unknown. Base qualities are missing; no much larger clone stands one base away. The data originate from a study of shared clonotypes between healthy human individuals (dated by TCRdb to the early 2020s). Study-wide context: Three men and two women, aged 18 to 49 years, made up the cohort. Between about 0.8 and 9.5 billion PBMCs per donor were obtained by leukapheresis. To increase sequencing depth and limit assay-specific biases, different laboratories used diverse techniques to prepare libraries and sequence TCR repertoires. For each donor, three plates each were used for CD4 naive and CD4 memory, two plates were used for CD8 naive, and one plate was used for CD8 memory. Blood TCR repertoires of about five healthy adults were deeply sequenced to estimate repertoire size and the extent of clonotype sharing between individuals. General study outcomes and caveats: Based on pairwise subsampling, the degree of clonotype sharing among donors was expected to be affected by sequencing depth. Sharing across a handful of donors was observed for about 4.8% of naive CD4, under 4% of naive CD8, roughly 2.4% of memory CD4, and around 0.4% of memory CD8 clonotypes. Estimated clonotype richness was generally larger for naive than for memory subsets. Even with the large sequencing depth, rarefaction of the sorted-subset datasets indicated that sequencing was incomplete. Because the study included a small number of donors, the genetic and exposure-history diversity represented was limited. Sampling was restricted to blood, and TCR repertoires in tissues likely differ from the TCR repertoires found in blood. Clonotypes shared by all four sorted-subset donors showed higher generation probabilities than non-shared clonotypes.

TCR CDR3 regions were amplified from genomic DNA by multiplex PCR using the deep immunoSEQ assay. Extracted genomic DNA from each cell subset was distributed evenly across all wells of several immunoSEQ 96-well plates, and each plate was treated as a replicate. For sorted subsets, each replicate PCR was loaded with roughly 190 ng genomic DNA, equivalent to some 27,000 T cell genomes. Purified libraries were measured with a Qubit 3.0 fluorometer, size-checked on a Bioanalyzer 2100, and measured again with the KAPA Library Quantification kit. Each immunoSEQ 96-well plate was sequenced on its own single-read 150-cycle Illumina NextSeq 550 flow cell. In the authors' own workflow: The immunoSEQ output contained only junctional sequences without quality scores, so filtering could not match that applied to full-length reads. Sequences were annotated with PyIR, a Python wrapper for IgBLAST v1.9, using IMGT germline references to assign V/J genes and CDR3. Reads with weak V/J assignments (E-value above 1e-6), missing CDR3, stop codons, out-of-frame junctions, or ambiguous translated residues were removed. V3J clonotypes were defined by identical inferred V gene, J gene, and CDR3 amino acid sequence. To compute the percentage overlap between repertoires, the number of shared unique clonotypes was divided by the size of the smaller repertoire. RTK rarefaction, the Chao1 estimator, and Recon v2.1 estimates of unobserved clonotypes were used to assess repertoire richness. OLGA was used to compute generation probabilities for all TCRbeta clonotypes that the gDNA method yielded from several donors. Here the immuneACCESS table is served through TCRdb, limited to in-frame sequences with V and J called. Missing clones are a known gap in these copies; in checked studies unresolved V genes cover under half, and the rest lacks a known reason. The V and J calls and clone size come from that table; D and trimming were worked out from the DNA. This sample holds roughly 2,000,000 clones; approximately 94% were observed only once. Of the sample, around 1.2% is held by the ten largest clones.

CD8 naive samples consisted of CD45RO-negative cells that were positively selected for CCR7, yielding a CD45RA+CCR7+ population without TemRA cells. Healthy HIV-negative adults with no recently reported acute infections or vaccinations were included as donors. Every donor was a Caucasian adult living in Nashville, Tennessee, USA. After blood collection by leukapheresis, PBMCs were isolated using Ficoll-Histopaque density gradient centrifugation and then cryopreserved in the vapor phase of liquid nitrogen. Analytical flow cytometry was used to check the purity and quantity of every magnetically sorted T cell population. Each sorted fraction had its genomic DNA isolated and then quantified by UV absorbance on a Nanodrop 2000c. The sequenced material came from naive CD8+ T cells sorted from blood. The cell subset or site label, read with the paper, signifies: CD45RA+CCR7+. This clonotype originated in a man younger than 30 in good health.

The DNA sequence follows: TGTGCCAGCAGCAAATCAGGGGAGCCTGAAGCTTTCTTT. The translation is CASSKSGEPEAFF. The V and J genes are TRBV6-5 and TRBJ1-1; the D gene is perhaps TRBD1, from 6 matching bases. Measured from the cysteine to the phenylalanine, the CDR3 is 13 residues long. Just the 39-base CDR3 DNA is kept, in frame starting at base 1. Cut back by 6 bases and 6 bases, the V and J ends lie 14 bases apart. From a lookup of the germline V gene, CDR1 and CDR2 are MNHEY and SVGAGI.